A selection of T cell receptor beta chains follows, all from one sample in a study of blood T cell repertoires in COVID-19. Method: immunoSEQ multiplex PCR; TCRdb's copy keeps in-frame clones and lacks some. This table holds about 190,000 clones, roughly 88% found once. Sequencing was performed on peripheral blood. The receptors come from a woman aged 40 to 50 who had recovered from COVID-19. Both conserved end residues are part of each CDR3. Each record gives: V gene, CDR3 protein.

v_call: TRBV12-5
cdr3_aa: CASGFREDQPQHF

v_call: TRBV6-5
cdr3_aa: CASSYDFRASQPQHF

v_call: TRBV28
cdr3_aa: CASIRGDGSYEQYF

v_call: TRBV7-3
cdr3_aa: CASSSSTGVGYTF

v_call: TRBV14
cdr3_aa: CASSQEGSGKYEQYF

v_call: TRBV19
cdr3_aa: CASRPGQAYEQYF

v_call: TRBV5-1
cdr3_aa: CASSLDRGAHDEKLFF

v_call: TRBV9
cdr3_aa: CASSVSAGEEGEQFF

v_call: TRBV7-6
cdr3_aa: CASSPLNTGTGELFF

v_call: TRBV19
cdr3_aa: CASSISSVRNEQFF

v_call: TRBV20-1
cdr3_aa: CSARDTTTYYF

v_call: TRBV5-4
cdr3_aa: CASRDLDREDSPLHF

v_call: TRBV6-5
cdr3_aa: CASKPDRGNYGYTF

v_call: TRBV6-5
cdr3_aa: CASRSGTGPTQYF

v_call: TRBV19
cdr3_aa: CASSRGTGHYEQYF

v_call: TRBV7-2
cdr3_aa: CASSSGQGALETQYF

v_call: TRBV11-2
cdr3_aa: CASSTGTGVNEKLFF

v_call: TRBV4-3
cdr3_aa: CASSHHRERGYTF

v_call: TRBV7-8
cdr3_aa: CASSRRVDTQYF

v_call: TRBV2
cdr3_aa: CASSDRRAGRRTDTQYF

v_call: TRBV7-9
cdr3_aa: CASSFGTGGNQPQHF

v_call: TRBV4-2
cdr3_aa: CASSQETGDTNEKLFF

v_call: TRBV7-6
cdr3_aa: CASSLLTGTYGYTF

v_call: TRBV5-1
cdr3_aa: CASSLRGEVSPQHF

v_call: TRBV4-1
cdr3_aa: CAHRVEGEAFF

v_call: TRBV19
cdr3_aa: CASGGQGGESGANVLTF

v_call: TRBV19
cdr3_aa: CASSTNLAGGLFSEQFF

v_call: TRBV27
cdr3_aa: CATKWRGQWETQYF

v_call: TRBV5-5
cdr3_aa: CASSLGDGGAGNTIYF

v_call: TRBV21-1
cdr3_aa: CASRLEIEAFF

v_call: TRBV11-1
cdr3_aa: CASSPRGSQNIQYF

v_call: TRBV19
cdr3_aa: CASSILDRVPNGYTF

v_call: TRBV12-3/TRBV12-4
cdr3_aa: CASRPGGNQPQHF

v_call: TRBV27
cdr3_aa: CASSLGLKNIQYF

v_call: TRBV28
cdr3_aa: CASSGLENMGLYGYTF

v_call: TRBV5-6
cdr3_aa: CASSLNYEQYF

v_call: TRBV9
cdr3_aa: CASSQAGEKGEQYF

v_call: TRBV5-4
cdr3_aa: CASSLEGLKNTEAFF

v_call: TRBV29-1
cdr3_aa: CSVSMRDRNTEAFF